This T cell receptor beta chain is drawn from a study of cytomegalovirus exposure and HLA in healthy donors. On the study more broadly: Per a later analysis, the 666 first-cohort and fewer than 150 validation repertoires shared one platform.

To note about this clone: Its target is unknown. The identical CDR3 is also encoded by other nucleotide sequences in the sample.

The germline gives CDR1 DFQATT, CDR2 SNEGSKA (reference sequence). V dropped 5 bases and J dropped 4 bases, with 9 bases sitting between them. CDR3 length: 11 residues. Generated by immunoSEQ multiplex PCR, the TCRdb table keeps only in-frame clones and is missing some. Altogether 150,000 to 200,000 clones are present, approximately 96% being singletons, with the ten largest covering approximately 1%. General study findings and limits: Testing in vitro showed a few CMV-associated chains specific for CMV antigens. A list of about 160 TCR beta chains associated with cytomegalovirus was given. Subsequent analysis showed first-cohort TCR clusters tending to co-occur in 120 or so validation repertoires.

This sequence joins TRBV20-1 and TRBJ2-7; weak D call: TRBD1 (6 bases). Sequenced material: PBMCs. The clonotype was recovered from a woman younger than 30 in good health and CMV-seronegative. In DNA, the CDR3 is TGCAGTGCTGTGGACAGTTACGAGCAGTACTTC. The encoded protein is CSAVDSYEQYF.